The 21 T cell receptor beta chains listed next were all sequenced from one sample in a study of T-cell reconstitution after alpha-beta-depleted transplantation in children. The library targeted TCRbeta and was prepared with unique molecular identifiers. TCRdb redid the calling of the PCR reads with MiXCR, one entry per CDR3 protein. The table includes about 460,000 distinct CDR3 sequences, over 10% detected once. The sample consisted of PBMCs, mostly from graft donor cells, taken 180 days after TCRalphabeta/CD19-depleted stem cell transplant. These TCRs come from a female patient between 2 and 10 years old who had a stem cell transplant for aplastic anemia, so the T cells may come from the graft donor.

V usage is TRBV7-2 and J usage is TRBJ1-1; 8 bases are a match to TRBD1. Germline CDR1 is SGHTA and CDR2 is FQGNSA. V lost 4 bases, J lost 5 bases, and 9 bases stayed unmatched. This CDR3 is built from 15 residues. CDR3 loop: CASSSPDRVMTEAFF. CDR3 nucleotides: TGTGCCAGCAGCTCACCGGACAGGGTCATGACTGAAGCTTTCTTT.

In its sample, this clonotype was seen a few times. The chain carries TRBV7-2 and TRBJ2-1, with 8 bases identical to TRBD2. J lost 6 bases, V lost 1 base, and 5 bases had no gene match. This CDR3 has 15 amino acids. Germline CDR1 SGHTA, CDR2 FQGNSA. The CDR3 loop is CASSLGGTRSNEQFF. The CDR3 DNA sequence: TGTGCCAGCAGCTTAGGCGGGACTAGGAGCAATGAGCAGTTCTTC.

This clonotype has only a few counts. The rearrangement links TRBV10-3 to TRBJ2-7, with 7 positions matching TRBD1. The CDR3 sequence is 16 residues long. J lost 5 bases, V lost 6 bases, and 16 bases had no gene match. Per germline, CDR1 ENHRY and CDR2 SYGVKD. This CDR3 is CAISHGNDRVVDEQYV. CDR3 nucleotides: TGTGCCATCAGCCATGGTAACGACAGGGTGGTAGACGAGCAGTACGTC.

This clonotype has only a few counts. DNA of the CDR3: TGCAGCGTTGGTCCGCTGGGCGGGAGGGTGACAGATACGCAGTATTTT. Amino acid sequence: CSVGPLGGRVTDTQYF. This chain joins TRBV29-1 and TRBJ2-3; the match to TRBD2 covers 9 bases. CDR3 length: 16 amino acids. CDR1 is SQVTM, CDR2 ANQGSEA, per germline. Germline trimming cut 4 bases from V and 3 bases from J; bases unmatched to any gene: 11.

This clonotype was seen at least ten times. The chain combines TRBV7-9 with TRBJ2-5; D unclear. Trimming removed 0 bases from V and 4 bases from J, with 6 bases in between. CDR1 and CDR2 from the germline V gene are SEHNR and FQNEAQ (reference sequence). The CDR3 is 13 residues long. The CDR3 nucleotides read TGTGCCAGCAGCTTAGCGTCCGGAGAGACCCAGTACTTC. Protein: CASSLASGETQYF.

J is TRBJ2-1 and V is TRBV7-9, with D maybe TRBD2 (5 bases). The CDR3 length is 16 residues. CDR1 and CDR2 (germline): SEHNR, FQNEAQ (reference sequence). V shed 8 bases and J shed 10 bases, with 27 bases lying between them. The CDR3 nucleotides read TGTGCCAGCGGGGTATTGGACTCCACCACCGCGCGCGAGCAGTTCTTC. As protein: CASGVLDSTTAREQFF.

V usage is TRBV6-6 and J usage is TRBJ1-1; no definite D call. The length of the CDR3 is 13 residues. Between the trimmed V and J ends, which lost 2 bases and 4 bases, there was a span of 8 bases. Germline V gene data show CDR1 as MNHNY and CDR2 as SVGAGI (reference sequence). The CDR3 DNA reads TGTGCCAGCAGTTACGGAGGATCCACTGAAGCTTTCTTT. As protein: CASSYGGSTEAFF.

The rearrangement uses TRBV6-5 and TRBJ1-2; 8 bases line up with TRBD1. The CDR3 is 15 residues long. V lost 7 bases to trimming and J lost 7 bases; unmatched junction nucleotides: 14. Germline V gene sequence: CDR1 MNHEY, CDR2 SVGAGI. The chain's CDR3 is CASNAGGPPFRGYTF. CDR3 sequence (DNA): TGTGCCAGCAACGCAGGGGGCCCTCCATTTCGTGGCTACACCTTC.

This chain uses TRBV12-3 or TRBV12-4 with TRBJ1-2; D is possibly TRBD1 (6 bases). V was trimmed by 5 bases and J by 4 bases, leaving 17 bases between them. The length of the CDR3 is 15 residues. DNA of the CDR3: TGTGCCAGCAGTCCTGATGGGGGGCGGAGCTATGGCTACACCTTC. The encoded protein is CASSPDGGRSYGYTF.

This chain links TRBV6-1 with TRBJ2-5, with a possible D match to TRBD2 (6 bases). This CDR3 is 13 amino acids long. V shed 11 bases and J shed 2 bases, with 15 bases lying between them. Looked up from germline, CDR1 is MNHNS and CDR2 is SASEGT. CDR3 protein: CAAGGREQETQYF. As DNA, the CDR3 is TGTGCCGCGGGCGGGCGGGAACAAGAGACCCAGTACTTC.

This chain links TRBV20-1 with TRBJ1-1; possible D gene TRBD1, 5 bases. CDR3 length: 16 amino acids. The germline V gene has CDR1 DFQATT and CDR2 SNEGSKA (reference sequence). V lost 0 bases, J lost 2 bases, and 16 bases lay in between. CDR3 sequence: CSARDGAMGGNTEAFF. For the CDR3, the DNA is TGCAGTGCTAGAGATGGGGCCATGGGGGGAAACACTGAAGCTTTCTTT.

V and J are TRBV5-6 and TRBJ2-6, with D perhaps matching TRBD2 (5 bases). The CDR3 sequence is 21 residues long. CDR1 SGHDT and CDR2 YYEEEE come from the germline V gene. V was trimmed by 4 bases and J by 1 base, leaving 27 bases between them. CDR3 sequence: CASSLPFRWAERRSGANVLTF. The CDR3 DNA follows: TGTGCCAGCAGCCTACCTTTCAGGTGGGCGGAGCGGAGGTCTGGGGCCAACGTCCTGACTTTC. Variable domain in full (rest from reference TRBV5-6 and TRBJ2-6): DAGVTQSPTHLIKTRGQQVTLRCSPKSGHDTVSWYQQALGQGPQFIFQYYEEEERQRGNFPDRFSGHQFPNYSSELNVNALLLGDSALYLCASSLPFRWAERRSGANVLTFGAGSRLTVL.

This rearrangement joins TRBV5-6 to TRBJ2-1, with 7 bases that match TRBD2. CDR3 length: 17 residues. In germline, CDR1 is SGHDT, CDR2 YYEEEE. V lost 2 bases and J lost 0; bases outside the gene matches: 8. The CDR3 reads CASSFRSGISSYNEQFF. The CDR3 nucleotides are TGTGCCAGCAGCTTTAGGAGCGGGATCAGCTCCTACAATGAGCAGTTCTTC.

V usage is TRBV20-1 and J usage is TRBJ1-6, with a possible D match to TRBD1 (6 bases). The V and J ends lost 1 base and 13 bases respectively, with 17 bases between them. Germline values: CDR1 DFQATT, CDR2 SNEGSKA (reference sequence). The CDR3 runs 14 residues. The DNA for the CDR3 is TGCAGTGCTAGAGTCACACAGGGCCTTTTCCCCCTCCACTTT. Translation: CSARVTQGLFPLHF.

With respect to this clonotype: Since the CDR3 does not end with the conserved phenylalanine or tryptophan, this likely comes from a read error. The chain joins TRBV5-6 to TRBJ2-1; D is possibly TRBD2 (6 bases). Trimming left V 0 bases short and J 5 bases short, with 15 bases between. The germline V gene encodes CDR1 SGHDT and CDR2 YYEEEE. This CDR3 has 16 amino acids. The CDR3 nucleotides read TGTGCCAGCAGCTTGGCCTGGGTAGCGGTAAACAATGAGCAGTTCTTG. Its translation: CASSLAWVAVNNEQFL.

This clonotype occurred many times. The chain uses TRBV29-1 and TRBJ1-2; D is unresolved. V lost 7 bases, J lost 6 bases, and 15 bases lay in between. The CDR3 runs to 12 residues. Germline CDR1 is SQVTM and CDR2 is ANQGSEA. CDR3 nucleotides: TGCAGCGGTGACCCCCCAACTCATGGCTACACCTTC. Its protein product is CSGDPPTHGYTF.

The chain has TRBV18 and TRBJ2-5; D is tentatively TRBD1 or TRBD2 (5 bases each). Germline V gene data show CDR1 as KGHSH and CDR2 as LQKENI. Trimming pared 3 bases from V and 5 bases from J, leaving 25 bases between. CDR3 length: 18 amino acids. CDR3 sequence (DNA): TGTGCCAGCTCACCCTTCTCCGGGACCGGAGGCAGAGGGGAGACCCAGTACTTC. This gives the protein CASSPFSGTGGRGETQYF.

A note on this clonotype: One end of the junction fails to match germline, which may point to a read error. V gene TRBV3-1 combines with J gene TRBJ1-5, with D possibly TRBD1 on 5 matching bases. This CDR3 comprises 18 residues. Germline CDR1 LGHDT, CDR2 YNNKEL (reference sequence). The CDR3, as DNA: TGTACCAGCAGCCGAATTTTGGGACCAGGGTATAGCAATCAGCCCCAGCATTTT. This codes for CTSSRILGPGYSNQPQHF.

This clonotype has a handful of counts. This chain uses TRBV15 with TRBJ2-1; D is possibly TRBD1 or TRBD2 (6 bases each). Trimming left V 2 bases short and J 10 bases short, with 12 bases between. The CDR3 length is 13 residues. CDR1 is LNHNV and CDR2 is YYDKDF in the germline V gene (reference sequence). CDR3 DNA: TGTGCCACCAGCAGAAACCAAGGGGGGGAGCAGTTCTTC. Amino acids: CATSRNQGGEQFF.

The chain carries TRBV5-5 and TRBJ1-1; 7 bases are shared with TRBD1. The CDR3 is 17 residues long. V gave up 4 bases and J gave up 0 bases; unmatched junction bases: 12. Germline assignment: CDR1 SGHKS and CDR2 YYEKEE (reference sequence). CDR3 region: CASSLRNRGLLNTEAFF. CDR3 bases: TGTGCCAGCAGCCTGAGGAACAGGGGCCTCTTGAACACTGAAGCTTTCTTT.

This clonotype has more than one count but fewer than ten. The chain combines TRBV14 with TRBJ1-1; 9 nucleotides match TRBD1. The V gene end was trimmed by 1 base and the J gene end by 11 bases; junction bases not matched to a gene: 11. The CDR3 is 15 amino acids. Germline CDR1 and CDR2: SGHDN and FVKESK. The CDR3 coding sequence is TGTGCCAGCAGCCAAGGTACGGGACAGGGCTTCCACGCTTTCTTT. Translation: CASSQGTGQGFHAFF.